The 21 T cell receptor beta chains below all came from one sample that was sequenced in a study of T cell responses to AZD1222 COVID-19 vaccine. Using immunoSEQ multiplex PCR, the repertoire was profiled, and TCRdb retains in-frame clones only, with some absent. The table lists approximately 180,000 clones, about 90% of them singletons, with roughly 4.3% in the top ten. The source was peripheral blood, collected 28 days after the second dose of the MenACWY control vaccine. These TCRs come from an adult who received the MenACWY meningococcal vaccine as a control.

The chain is built from TRBV28 and TRBJ1-6; no reliable D call. The germline V gene encodes CDR1 MDHEN and CDR2 SYDVKM. This CDR3 contains 14 residues. Trimming left V 3 bases short and J 7 bases short, with 10 bases between. This chain's CDR3 is CASSFPVGNSPLHF. The CDR3 DNA sequence: TGTGCCAGCAGTTTCCCGGTTGGCAATTCACCCCTCCACTTT.

Regarding this clone: The sample carries other DNA sequences with the same CDR3. The chain links TRBV2 to TRBJ1-5, with 9 bases that match TRBD1. Germline values: CDR1 SNHLY, CDR2 FYNNEI. Unmatched junction bases numbered 2, after V lost 6 bases and J lost 5 bases. CDR3 size: 13 residues. As DNA, the CDR3 is TGTGCCAGCAGGACAGGGGGGTATCAGCCCCAGCATTTT. Its translation is CASRTGGYQPQHF.

This chain connects TRBV5-3 to TRBJ1-5; D possibly corresponds to TRBD1 (6 bases). TRBV5-3 falls under the ORF class, with uncertain function. V was cut by 9 bases and J by 6 bases, with 16 bases left in between. CDR3 length: 13 amino acids. In nucleotides, the CDR3 is TGTGCCACCCCCTGGCGGGGGCCTCAGCCCCAGCATTTT. Translating gives CATPWRGPQPQHF.

This sequence joins TRBV9 and TRBJ1-4; D gene ambiguous. Trimming took 0 bases from V and 7 from J, leaving 7 bases between them. This CDR3 is built from 13 residues. Germline CDR1 SGDLS, CDR2 YYNGEE. The CDR3 bases are TGTGCCAGCAGCGTAGGAATCGTTGAAAAACTGTTTTTT. The encoded protein is CASSVGIVEKLFF.

This chain links TRBV7-2 with TRBJ1-4; perhaps TRBD1 as D (6 bases). This CDR3 is 16 amino acids long. Germline V gene sequence: CDR1 SGHTA, CDR2 FQGNSA. V lost 2 bases to trimming and J lost 4 bases, with 14 bases between them. In DNA, the CDR3 is TGTGCCAGCAGCTTAAACGGGGGCGGTCGTAATGAAAAACTGTTTTTT. It yields the protein CASSLNGGGRNEKLFF.

The chain employs TRBV7-9 and TRBJ2-7, with D tentatively TRBD1 or TRBD2 (6 bases each). Germline CDR1 is SEHNR and CDR2 is FQNEAQ (reference sequence). Deletions cut 1 base from V and 4 bases from J, with 17 bases between. This CDR3 contains 16 residues. The CDR3 sequence is CASSLEDGRGAYEQYF. In DNA, the CDR3 is TGTGCCAGCAGCTTAGAGGACGGAAGGGGGGCTTACGAGCAGTACTTC.

This chain links TRBV28 with TRBJ1-5, with a tentative D call TRBD1 (5 bases). The CDR3 extends over 14 amino acids. Germline CDR1 MDHEN, CDR2 SYDVKM. Trimming took 8 bases from V and 4 from J, leaving 15 bases between them. CDR3 nucleotides: TGTGCCAGCTGGACACGACAGTCTAATCAGCCCCAGCATTTT. This codes for CASWTRQSNQPQHF.

The V and J genes are TRBV28 and TRBJ1-2; a weak D match, TRBD1 (5 bases). Trimming took off 2 bases at V and 4 bases at J, with 14 bases between the two ends. Germline V gives CDR1 MDHEN, CDR2 SYDVKM. The CDR3 is 15 residues long. CDR3: CASSLPLRQSYGYTF. The CDR3 DNA reads as TGTGCCAGCAGTTTACCCCTACGACAGAGCTATGGCTACACCTTC.

This rearrangement joins TRBV7-9 to TRBJ2-3; TRBD2 aligns across 7 bases. Germline V gene sequence: CDR1 SEHNR, CDR2 FQNEAQ (reference sequence). CDR3 size: 13 residues. The V segment lost 3 bases and the J segment 6 bases; nucleotides outside the gene matches: 3. CDR3 in amino acids: CASSFAGEDTQYF. The CDR3 bases are TGTGCCAGCAGCTTCGCGGGAGAGGATACGCAGTATTTT. The full variable domain, with the rest looked up from reference TRBV7-9 and TRBJ2-3, is DTGVSQNPRHKITKRGQNVTFRCDPISEHNRLYWYRQTLGQGPEFLTYFQNEAQLEKSRLLSDRFSAERPKGSFSTLEIQRTEQGDSAMYLCASSFAGEDTQYFGPGTRLTVL.

The sample holds one count of this clone. This chain joins TRBV6-2 or TRBV6-3 and TRBJ2-1, with 9 bases aligning to TRBD1. Germline CDR1 reads MNHEY; CDR2 reads SVGEGT. J was trimmed by 4 bases and V by 5 bases; bases with no gene match: 12. This CDR3 region has 17 residues. The CDR3 bases are TGTGCCAGCAGTCGGACCTCTACAGGGGGCCTATACAATGAGCAGTTCTTC. Amino acids: CASSRTSTGGLYNEQFF.

The chain uses TRBV7-9 and TRBJ1-5, with D possibly TRBD1 on 6 matching bases. The germline V gene has CDR1 SEHNR and CDR2 FQNEAQ (reference sequence). CDR3 length: 14 amino acids. The V end was cut by 7 bases, the J end by 7 bases, with 17 bases between. As DNA, the CDR3 is TGTGCCAGCACGAACGGGGGCGTGGGACAGCCCCAGCATTTT. Translating it yields CASTNGGVGQPQHF.

This sequence joins TRBV7-9 and TRBJ1-1; D perhaps matches TRBD1 (6 bases). The CDR3 is 14 amino acids. Trimming pared 5 bases from V and 7 bases from J, leaving 17 bases between. Germline CDR1 is SEHNR and CDR2 is FQNEAQ (reference sequence). CDR3: CASSTNQGFGEAFF. The CDR3 nucleotides read TGTGCCAGCAGCACGAACCAGGGGTTCGGTGAAGCTTTCTTT.

This chain connects TRBV9 to TRBJ2-7; tentative D call: TRBD2 (6 bases). Per germline, CDR1 SGDLS and CDR2 YYNGEE. V was cut by 7 bases and J by 2 bases, with 22 bases left in between. The CDR3 covers 16 residues. CDR3 DNA: TGTGCCAGCCGGCGGAAGAGGTCTAGCGTAACCTACGAGCAGTACTTC. Translation gives CASRRKRSSVTYEQYF.

The chain links TRBV18 to TRBJ1-5, with D hard to call. The CDR3 covers 16 residues. V lost 3 bases to trimming and J lost 1 base, with 13 bases between them. Germline V lookup: CDR1 KGHSH, CDR2 LQKENI. The CDR3 here is CASSPTSVGSNQPQHF. The CDR3 DNA follows: TGTGCCAGCTCACCTACCTCGGTTGGGAGCAATCAGCCCCAGCATTTT.

The rearrangement links TRBV4-3 to TRBJ1-2; 11 bases match TRBD1. Germline V CDR1 and CDR2: LGHNA, YSLEER. The CDR3 is 17 amino acids. After removal of 1 base from V and 5 bases from J, the junction contained 9 bases not matched to a gene. The DNA for the CDR3 is TGCGCCAGCAGCCAAGTAGGACAGGGGGCGAGAGGGTATGGCTACACCTTC. It translates to CASSQVGQGARGYGYTF.

This clone occurred once. The rearrangement joins TRBV19 to TRBJ2-7, with 8 positions matching TRBD1. With V trimmed by 5 bases and J by 0 bases, 12 bases remained unmatched. Per the germline V gene, CDR1 is LNHDA and CDR2 is SQIVND (reference sequence). This CDR3 spans 17 amino acids. The CDR3 DNA follows: TGTGCCAGTAGTCCCCCCCAGGGACAGGCTAGCTCCTACGAGCAGTACTTC. The encoded protein is CASSPPQGQASSYEQYF.

The rearrangement joins TRBV28 to TRBJ2-7; tentative D call: TRBD1 (5 bases). The V end was cut by 8 bases, the J end by 7 bases, with 21 bases between. The CDR3 sequence is 14 residues long. The germline V gene has CDR1 MDHEN and CDR2 SYDVKM. The DNA for the CDR3 is TGTGCCAGCGTCGACAGCCTTAACGTGATGGAGCAGTACTTC. Translation: CASVDSLNVMEQYF.

A few counts support this clone. The chain employs TRBV7-9 and TRBJ1-5; tentative D call: TRBD1 (5 bases). Germline loops: CDR1 SEHNR, CDR2 FQNEAQ (reference sequence). Trimming took 5 bases from V and 5 from J, leaving 10 bases between them. The CDR3 is made up of 13 amino acids. The CDR3 sequence is CASSGGADQPQHF. The CDR3 DNA reads as TGTGCCAGCAGCGGGGGAGCGGATCAGCCCCAGCATTTT. The full variable domain, its missing parts supplied by reference TRBV7-9 and TRBJ1-5, is DTGVSQNPRHKITKRGQNVTFRCDPISEHNRLYWYRQTLGQGPEFLTYFQNEAQLEKSRLLSDRFSAERPKGSFSTLEIQRTEQGDSAMYLCASSGGADQPQHFGDGTRLSIL.

The sample holds one count of this clone. The chain carries TRBV10-3 and TRBJ2-7; D is uncertain. V was clipped by 6 bases and J by 1 base, with 4 bases between them. Germline CDR1 and CDR2: ENHRY and SYGVKD. The CDR3 consists of 11 residues. The CDR3 spells CAIRGSYEQYF. The DNA of the CDR3 is TGTGCCATCAGGGGATCCTACGAGCAGTACTTC.

The chain has TRBV27 and TRBJ2-5; unclear D gene. The V and J ends lost 3 bases and 0 bases respectively, with 2 bases between them. The germline gives CDR1 MNHEY, CDR2 SMNVEV (reference sequence). This CDR3 is 12 amino acids long. CDR3 sequence reads: CASSFDQETQYF. The DNA of the CDR3 is TGTGCCAGCAGTTTCGACCAAGAGACCCAGTACTTC.

The sample holds one count of this clone. The chain couples TRBV9 to TRBJ2-4; D tentatively reads TRBD1 or TRBD2 (5 bases each). Trimming took off 0 bases at V and 9 bases at J, with 22 bases between the two ends. Germline V gene data show CDR1 as SGDLS and CDR2 as YYNGEE. The CDR3 length is 17 residues. CDR3 coding DNA: TGTGCCAGCAGCGTAGAAGGGACGGATGGGAGAAGAGGCATTCAGTACTTC. This translates into CASSVEGTDGRRGIQYF.